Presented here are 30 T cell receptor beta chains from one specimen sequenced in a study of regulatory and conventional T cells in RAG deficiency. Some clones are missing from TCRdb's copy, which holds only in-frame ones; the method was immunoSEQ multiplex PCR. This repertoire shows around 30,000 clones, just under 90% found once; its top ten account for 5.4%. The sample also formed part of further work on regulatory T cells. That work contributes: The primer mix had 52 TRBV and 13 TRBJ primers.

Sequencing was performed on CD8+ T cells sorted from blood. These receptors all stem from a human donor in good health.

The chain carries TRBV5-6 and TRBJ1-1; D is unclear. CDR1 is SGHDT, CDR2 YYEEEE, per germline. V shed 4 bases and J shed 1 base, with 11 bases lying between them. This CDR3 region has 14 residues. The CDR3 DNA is TGTGCCAGCAGCCCATCCGGGTCGAACACTGAAGCTTTCTTT. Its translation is CASSPSGSNTEAFF.

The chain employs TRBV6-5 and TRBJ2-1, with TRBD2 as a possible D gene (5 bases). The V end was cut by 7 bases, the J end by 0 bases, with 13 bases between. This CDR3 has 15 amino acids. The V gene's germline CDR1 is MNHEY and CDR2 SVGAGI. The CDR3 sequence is CASTQGGSSYNEQFF. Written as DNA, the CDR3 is TGTGCCAGCACCCAAGGTGGGAGCTCCTACAATGAGCAGTTCTTC.

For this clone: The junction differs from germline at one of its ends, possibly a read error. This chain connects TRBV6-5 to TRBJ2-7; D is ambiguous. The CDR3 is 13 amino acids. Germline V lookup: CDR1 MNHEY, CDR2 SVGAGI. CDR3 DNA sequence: TGTGCCAGCCGTAAAAGGGTGCGCTACGAGCGGTACTTC. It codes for CASRKRVRYERYF.

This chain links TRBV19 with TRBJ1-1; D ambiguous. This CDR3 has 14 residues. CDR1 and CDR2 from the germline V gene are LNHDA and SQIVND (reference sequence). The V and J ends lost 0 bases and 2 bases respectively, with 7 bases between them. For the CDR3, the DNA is TGTGCCAGTAGTATAGACGGAGAAAACACTGAAGCTTTCTTT. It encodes CASSIDGENTEAFF. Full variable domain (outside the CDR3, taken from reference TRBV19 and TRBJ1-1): DGGITQSPKYLFRKEGQNVTLSCEQNLNHDAMYWYRQDPGQGLRLIYYSQIVNDFQKGDIAEGYSVSREKKESFPLTVTSAQKNPTAFYLCASSIDGENTEAFFGQGTRLTVV.

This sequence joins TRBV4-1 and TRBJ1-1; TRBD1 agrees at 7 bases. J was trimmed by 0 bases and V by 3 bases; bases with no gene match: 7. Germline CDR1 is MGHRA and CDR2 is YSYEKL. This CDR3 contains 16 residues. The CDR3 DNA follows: TGCGCCAGCAGCCATGAACCGGGACAGCTGAACACTGAAGCTTTCTTT. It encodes CASSHEPGQLNTEAFF.

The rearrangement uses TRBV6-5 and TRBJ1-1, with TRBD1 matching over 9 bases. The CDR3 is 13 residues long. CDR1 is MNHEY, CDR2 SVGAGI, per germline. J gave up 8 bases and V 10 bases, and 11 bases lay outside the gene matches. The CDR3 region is CAISRQGGSEAFF. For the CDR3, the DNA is TGTGCCATCTCGAGACAGGGGGGTTCAGAAGCTTTCTTT.

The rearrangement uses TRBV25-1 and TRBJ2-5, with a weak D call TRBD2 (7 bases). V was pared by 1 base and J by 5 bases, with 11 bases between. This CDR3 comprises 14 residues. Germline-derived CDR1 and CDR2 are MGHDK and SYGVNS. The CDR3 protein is CASSESGGTETQYF. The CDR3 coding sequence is TGTGCCAGCAGTGAATCGGGGGGCACGGAGACCCAGTACTTC.

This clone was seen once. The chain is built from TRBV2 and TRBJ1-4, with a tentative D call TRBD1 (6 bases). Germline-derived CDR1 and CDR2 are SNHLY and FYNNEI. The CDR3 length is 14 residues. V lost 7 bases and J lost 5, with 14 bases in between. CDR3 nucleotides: TGTGCCAGCATCAACCCCCAGGGGAATGAAAAACTGTTTTTT. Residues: CASINPQGNEKLFF.

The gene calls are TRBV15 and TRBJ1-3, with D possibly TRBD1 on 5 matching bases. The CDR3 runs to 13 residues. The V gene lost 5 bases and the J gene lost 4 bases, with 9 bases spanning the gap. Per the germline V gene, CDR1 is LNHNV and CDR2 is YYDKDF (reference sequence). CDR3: CATSQGVGNTIYF. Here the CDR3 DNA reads TGTGCCACCAGCCAGGGTGTGGGAAACACCATATATTTT.

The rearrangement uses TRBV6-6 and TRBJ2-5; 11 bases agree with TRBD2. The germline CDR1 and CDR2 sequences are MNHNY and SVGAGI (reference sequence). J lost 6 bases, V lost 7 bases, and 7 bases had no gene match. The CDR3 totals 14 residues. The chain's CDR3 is CASTPASGGKTQYF. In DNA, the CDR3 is TGTGCCAGCACGCCCGCTAGCGGGGGGAAGACCCAGTACTTC.

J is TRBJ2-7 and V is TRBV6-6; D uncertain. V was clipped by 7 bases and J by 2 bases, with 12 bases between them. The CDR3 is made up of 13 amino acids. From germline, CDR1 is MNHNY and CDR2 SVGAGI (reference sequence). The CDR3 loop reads CASIESSTYEQYF. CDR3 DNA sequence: TGTGCCAGCATAGAGAGCAGTACCTACGAGCAGTACTTC.

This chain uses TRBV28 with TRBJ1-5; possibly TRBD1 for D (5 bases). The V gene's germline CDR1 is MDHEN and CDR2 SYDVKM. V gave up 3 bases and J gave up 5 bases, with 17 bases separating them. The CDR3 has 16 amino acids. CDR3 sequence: CASSFLFGRVDQPQHF. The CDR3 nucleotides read TGTGCCAGCAGTTTTTTGTTTGGCAGGGTGGATCAGCCCCAGCATTTT.

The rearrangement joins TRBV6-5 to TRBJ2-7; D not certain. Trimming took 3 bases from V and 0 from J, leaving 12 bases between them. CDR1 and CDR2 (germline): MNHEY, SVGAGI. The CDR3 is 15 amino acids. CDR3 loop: CASSYDLDFSYEQYF. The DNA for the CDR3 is TGTGCCAGCAGTTATGACCTCGACTTCTCCTACGAGCAGTACTTC.

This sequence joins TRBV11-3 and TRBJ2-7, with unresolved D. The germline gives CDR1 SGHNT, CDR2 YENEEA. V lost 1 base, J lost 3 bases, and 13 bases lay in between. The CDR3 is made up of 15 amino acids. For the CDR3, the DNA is TGTGCCAGCAGCTTAGGCGGCTCCTCGGGCTACGAGCAGTACTTC. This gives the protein CASSLGGSSGYEQYF.

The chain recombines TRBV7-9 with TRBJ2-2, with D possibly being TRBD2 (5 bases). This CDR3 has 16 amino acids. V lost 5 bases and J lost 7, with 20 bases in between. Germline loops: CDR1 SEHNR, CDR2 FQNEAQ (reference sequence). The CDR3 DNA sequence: TGTGCCAGCAGCCCCCGGACCACACCCGGAGGCGGGGAGCTGTTTTTT. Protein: CASSPRTTPGGGELFF.

The CDR3 spells CAISEGLGVDYEQYF. CDR3 DNA sequence: TGTGCCATCAGTGAGGGACTGGGAGTCGACTACGAGCAGTACTTC. This rearrangement joins TRBV10-3 to TRBJ2-7, with TRBD2 as a possible D gene (5 bases). Germline CDR1 and CDR2: ENHRY and SYGVKD. V shed 2 bases and J shed 3 bases, with 14 bases lying between them. The CDR3 has 15 amino acids.

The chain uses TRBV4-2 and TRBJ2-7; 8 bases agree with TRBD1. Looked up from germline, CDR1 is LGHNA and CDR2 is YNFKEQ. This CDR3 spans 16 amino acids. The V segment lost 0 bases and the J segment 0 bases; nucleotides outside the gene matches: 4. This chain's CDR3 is CASSQEETGVSYEQYF. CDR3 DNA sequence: TGTGCCAGCAGCCAAGAAGAGACAGGGGTCTCCTACGAGCAGTACTTC.

CDR3 amino acids: CASSLQGNQPQHF. The CDR3 nucleotides are TGTGCCAGCAGTTTGCAGGGCAATCAGCCCCAGCATTTT. The chain recombines TRBV6-1 with TRBJ1-5; no firm D call. The CDR3 consists of 13 residues. V was trimmed by 5 bases and J by 2 bases, leaving 7 bases between them. The germline CDR1 and CDR2 sequences are MNHNS and SASEGT.

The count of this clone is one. CDR3 DNA sequence: TGTGCCAGCAGCTTAGCCAAAGACAGCGGAGAGACCCAGTACTTC. Translation gives CASSLAKDSGETQYF. The chain couples TRBV7-9 to TRBJ2-5, with D tentatively TRBD1 or TRBD2 (5 bases each). Trimming stripped 0 bases from V and 4 bases from J, with 12 bases between. The CDR3 sequence is 15 residues long. Germline CDR1 is SEHNR and CDR2 is FQNEAQ (reference sequence).

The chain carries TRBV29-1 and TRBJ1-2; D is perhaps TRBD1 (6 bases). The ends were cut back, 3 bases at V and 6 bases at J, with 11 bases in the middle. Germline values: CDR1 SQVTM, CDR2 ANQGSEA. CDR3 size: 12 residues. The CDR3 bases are TGCAGCGTTGACTGGGGGGGCGATGGCTACACCTTC. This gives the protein CSVDWGGDGYTF.

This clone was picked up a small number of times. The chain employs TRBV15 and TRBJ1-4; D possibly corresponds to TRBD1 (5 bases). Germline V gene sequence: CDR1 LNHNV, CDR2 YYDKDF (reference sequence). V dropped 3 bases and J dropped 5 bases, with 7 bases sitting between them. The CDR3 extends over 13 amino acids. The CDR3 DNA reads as TGTGCCACCAGCAGGGGGCGGAATGAAAAACTGTTTTTT. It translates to CATSRGRNEKLFF.

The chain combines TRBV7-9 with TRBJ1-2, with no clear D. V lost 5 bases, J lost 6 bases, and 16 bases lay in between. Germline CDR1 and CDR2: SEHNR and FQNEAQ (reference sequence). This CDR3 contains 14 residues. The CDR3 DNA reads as TGTGCCAGCAGCCCCGTCGGACGGATTGATGGCTACACCTTC. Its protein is CASSPVGRIDGYTF.

Here the CDR3 DNA reads TGCGCCAGCAGCTTGTATTTCAGGGAGACAGATACGCAGTATTTT. As protein: CASSLYFRETDTQYF. The chain is built from TRBV5-1 and TRBJ2-3; D is possibly TRBD1 or TRBD2 (5 bases each). CDR3 size: 15 residues. Trimming stripped 1 base from V and 3 bases from J, with 12 bases between. CDR1 and CDR2 (germline): SGHRS, YFSETQ.

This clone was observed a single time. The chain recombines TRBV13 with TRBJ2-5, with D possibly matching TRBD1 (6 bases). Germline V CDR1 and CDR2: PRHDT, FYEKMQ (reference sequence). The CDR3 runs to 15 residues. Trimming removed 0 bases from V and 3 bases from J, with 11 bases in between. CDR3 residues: CASSLGGRGKETQYF. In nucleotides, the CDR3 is TGTGCCAGCAGCTTAGGAGGCAGGGGTAAAGAGACCCAGTACTTC.

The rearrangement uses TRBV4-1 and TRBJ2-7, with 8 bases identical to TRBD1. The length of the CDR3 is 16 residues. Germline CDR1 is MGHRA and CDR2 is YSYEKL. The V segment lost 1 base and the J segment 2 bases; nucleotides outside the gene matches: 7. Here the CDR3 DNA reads TGCGCCAGCAGCCAAGCGTCCGGGACAGGTCCCTACGAGCAGTACTTC. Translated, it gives CASSQASGTGPYEQYF.

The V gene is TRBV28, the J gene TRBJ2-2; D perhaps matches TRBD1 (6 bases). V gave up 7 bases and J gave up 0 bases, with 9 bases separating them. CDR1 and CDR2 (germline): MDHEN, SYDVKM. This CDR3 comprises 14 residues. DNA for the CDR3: TGTGCCAGCATAGAGGGGGCGAACACCGGGGAGCTGTTTTTT. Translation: CASIEGANTGELFF.

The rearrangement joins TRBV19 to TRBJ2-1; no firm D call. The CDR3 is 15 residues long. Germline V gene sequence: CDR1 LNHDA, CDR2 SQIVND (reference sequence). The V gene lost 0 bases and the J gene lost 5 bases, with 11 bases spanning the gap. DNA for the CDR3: TGTGCCAGTAGTATAGACTTCAATCGGAACAATGAGCAGTTCTTC. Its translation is CASSIDFNRNNEQFF.

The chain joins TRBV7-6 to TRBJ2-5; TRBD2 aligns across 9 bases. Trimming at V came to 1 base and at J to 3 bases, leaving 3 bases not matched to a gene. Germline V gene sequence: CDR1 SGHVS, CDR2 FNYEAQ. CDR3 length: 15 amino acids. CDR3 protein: CASSLVTSGKETQYF. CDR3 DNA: TGTGCCAGCAGCTTAGTGACTAGCGGCAAAGAGACCCAGTACTTC.

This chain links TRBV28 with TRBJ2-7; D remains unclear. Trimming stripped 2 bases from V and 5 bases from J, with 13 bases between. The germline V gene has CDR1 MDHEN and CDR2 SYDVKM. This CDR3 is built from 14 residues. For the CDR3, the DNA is TGTGCCAGCAGTTTAATCCGAGGCAGCCACGAGCAGTACTTC. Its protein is CASSLIRGSHEQYF. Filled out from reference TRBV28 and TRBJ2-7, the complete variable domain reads DVKVTQSSRYLVKRTGEKVFLECVQDMDHENMFWYRQDPGLGLRLIYFSYDVKMKEKGDIPEGYSVSREKKERFSLILESASTNQTSMYLCASSLIRGSHEQYFGPGTRLTVT.

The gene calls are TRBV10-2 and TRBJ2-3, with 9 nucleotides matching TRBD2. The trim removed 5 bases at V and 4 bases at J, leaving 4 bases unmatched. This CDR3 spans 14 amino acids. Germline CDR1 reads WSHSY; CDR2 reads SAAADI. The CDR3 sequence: CASSTSGSSDTQYF. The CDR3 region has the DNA TGCGCCAGCAGTACTAGCGGGTCGTCAGATACGCAGTATTTT.